Shown below are 5 T cell receptor beta chains from a single sample sequenced in a study of radiotherapy plus CTLA-4 blockade in lung cancer. The assay was immunoSEQ multiplex PCR, and TCRdb's table has in-frame clones only and misses some. The sample holds about 87,000 clones, around 86% seen once. This specimen consisted of peripheral blood, obtained from a patient treated with radiotherapy plus ipilimumab. These receptor sequences come from a human donor with non-small cell lung cancer that progressed on radiotherapy plus ipilimumab.

The genes are TRBV4-3 and TRBJ2-7, with D unclear. Germline assignment: CDR1 LGHNA and CDR2 YSLEER. This CDR3 is built from 14 residues. Trimming took off 4 bases at V and 7 bases at J, with 17 bases between the two ends. The CDR3 protein is CASSPLTLFGEQYF. CDR3 nucleotides: TGCGCCAGCAGCCCCCTAACATTGTTCGGTGAGCAGTACTTC.

CDR3 nucleotides: TGTGCCAGCAAATCAGGTGGGGGTGGCATAGACTATGGCTACACCTTC. Translation: CASKSGGGGIDYGYTF. J is TRBJ1-2 and V is TRBV28; possible D gene TRBD1, 5 bases. CDR1 is MDHEN and CDR2 is SYDVKM in the germline V gene. Between the trimmed V and J ends, which lost 7 bases and 3 bases, there was a span of 21 bases. CDR3 size: 16 residues.

The table lists this clone with a few counts. This chain uses TRBV15 with TRBJ2-3; 7 bases line up with TRBD2. The CDR3 is 15 amino acids. The germline V gene encodes CDR1 LNHNV and CDR2 YYDKDF (reference sequence). J was trimmed by 3 bases and V by 4 bases; bases with no gene match: 7. The CDR3 spells CATSNGGSPTDTQYF. The CDR3, as DNA: TGTGCCACCAGCAATGGCGGGAGTCCAACAGATACGCAGTATTTT.

This chain links TRBV28 with TRBJ1-6; unclear D gene. V lost 1 base and J lost 7, with 5 bases in between. Germline lookup yields CDR1 MDHEN and CDR2 SYDVKM. This CDR3 is 13 amino acids long. The CDR3 nucleotides read TGTGCCAGCAGTTTATTAGAGAATTCACCCCTCCACTTT. This translates into CASSLLENSPLHF.

Details on this clone: Other DNA sequences from this sample encode an identical CDR3 as well. The rearrangement uses TRBV6-5 and TRBJ2-7, with TRBD1 identical over 8 bases. V lost 2 bases to trimming and J lost 6 bases; unmatched junction nucleotides: 6. The CDR3 contains 14 residues. Germline V gene sequence: CDR1 MNHEY, CDR2 SVGAGI. CDR3 residues: CASSYGQGAFEQYF. CDR3 DNA sequence: TGTGCCAGCAGTTACGGACAGGGTGCATTCGAGCAGTACTTC.